What follows is one T cell receptor beta chain and its context. In the authors' methods: Reference gene primer amplification gave estimated nucleated cell counts. Measured with immunoSEQ multiplex PCR; TCRdb has only the in-frame clones, and not every one. The DNA gave D and trimming, while V, J and clone size come from that table. Of about 100,000 clones listed, roughly 77% were seen once; the top ten hold roughly 22%. The data originate from a study of blood T cell repertoires in COVID-19. This CDR3 is built from 15 residues. The germline V gene has CDR1 LGHNA and CDR2 YNFKEQ. J gave up 2 bases and V 0 bases, and 2 bases lay outside the gene matches.

This rearrangement joins TRBV4-2 to TRBJ2-3; 7 nucleotides agree with TRBD1. The sequence was collected from a human donor in a cohort sampled during active COVID-19. Sequenced sample: peripheral blood. CDR3 sequence reads: CASSQDRGFTDTQYF. CDR3 DNA sequence: TGTGCCAGCAGCCAAGACAGGGGGTTCACAGATACGCAGTATTTT.